The rows below give T cell receptor beta chains drawn from one sample of a study of T cell changes during pregnancy in multiple sclerosis. Libraries were prepared by immunoSEQ multiplex PCR; TCRdb keeps only in-frame clonotypes and omits some of them. In the table there are roughly 40,000 clones, 80% to 95% of which are singletons. Specimen: CD4+ T cells from peripheral blood mononuclear cells, collected in the second trimester of pregnancy. All receptors come from a female donor in good health, enrolled as a control in a pregnancy study. The conserved cysteine and the conserved F or W are not part of the CDR3 here. Each record gives: J gene, D gene, V gene, CDR3 protein. D genes are given only for firm matches.

j_call: TRBJ1-1; d_call: NA; v_call: TRBV7-2; cdr3_aa: ASSLRRVTEAF
j_call: TRBJ2-1; d_call: TRBD1; v_call: TRBV28; cdr3_aa: ASSSPSQGANEQF
j_call: TRBJ2-7; d_call: NA; v_call: TRBV19; cdr3_aa: ASSTGFQEQY
j_call: TRBJ1-1; d_call: NA; v_call: TRBV28; cdr3_aa: ASSPRTNTEAF
j_call: TRBJ1-1; d_call: TRBD1; v_call: TRBV2; cdr3_aa: ASRGQGNTEAF
j_call: TRBJ1-2; d_call: TRBD1; v_call: TRBV28; cdr3_aa: ASSSTGGGNYGYT
j_call: TRBJ1-1; d_call: TRBD1; v_call: TRBV30; cdr3_aa: AWSVFGTVNTEAF
j_call: TRBJ2-1; d_call: TRBD2; v_call: TRBV9; cdr3_aa: ASSVGGSGPQKF
j_call: TRBJ1-2; d_call: TRBD1; v_call: TRBV18; cdr3_aa: ASSPTGTGGYGYT
j_call: TRBJ1-1; d_call: NA; v_call: TRBV10-3; cdr3_aa: AISEQGMNTEAF
j_call: TRBJ2-7; d_call: NA; v_call: TRBV6-5; cdr3_aa: ASSYSVNRVGEQY
j_call: TRBJ2-3; d_call: NA; v_call: TRBV18; cdr3_aa: ASSPLGSGRGDTQY
j_call: TRBJ2-2; d_call: TRBD1; v_call: TRBV7-3; cdr3_aa: ASRPELGTGVPGELF
j_call: TRBJ2-3; d_call: TRBD1; v_call: TRBV10-1; cdr3_aa: ASSSMDRASTDTQY
j_call: TRBJ2-7; d_call: TRBD2; v_call: TRBV18; cdr3_aa: ASSQPGLAGYEQY
j_call: TRBJ2-5; d_call: NA; v_call: TRBV12-5; cdr3_aa: ASGPSNLQETQY
j_call: TRBJ2-7; d_call: NA; v_call: TRBV6-6; cdr3_aa: ASSPDLVYEQY
j_call: TRBJ2-7; d_call: TRBD1; v_call: TRBV10-3; cdr3_aa: AISWDRGGFVYEQY
j_call: TRBJ1-5; d_call: NA; v_call: TRBV28; cdr3_aa: ASSLLSGENQPQH
j_call: TRBJ2-2; d_call: NA; v_call: TRBV9; cdr3_aa: ASSVQVTGELF
j_call: TRBJ1-2; d_call: TRBD1; v_call: TRBV28; cdr3_aa: ASTGTVYGYT
j_call: TRBJ2-1; d_call: TRBD2; v_call: TRBV19; cdr3_aa: ASNPGTSGSGEQF
j_call: TRBJ1-1; d_call: NA; v_call: TRBV30; cdr3_aa: AWGRGLNTEAF
j_call: TRBJ2-1; d_call: NA; v_call: TRBV7-9; cdr3_aa: ASSLALGGYNEQF
j_call: TRBJ2-1; d_call: NA; v_call: TRBV4-1; cdr3_aa: ASSPLVRNEQF
j_call: TRBJ2-1; d_call: TRBD1; v_call: TRBV2; cdr3_aa: ASSDLTGGTNEQF
j_call: TRBJ1-2; d_call: NA; v_call: TRBV4-2; cdr3_aa: ASSQGDPGILYGYT
j_call: TRBJ2-7; d_call: TRBD1; v_call: TRBV19; cdr3_aa: ASSIGGTGVPYEQY
j_call: TRBJ2-3; d_call: NA; v_call: TRBV6-5; cdr3_aa: ASRSFTSTDTQY
j_call: TRBJ2-6; d_call: TRBD1; v_call: TRBV5-6; cdr3_aa: ASSLGDRGWVGANVLT
j_call: TRBJ1-5; d_call: NA; v_call: TRBV18; cdr3_aa: ASSPTGGGGYQPQH
j_call: TRBJ2-1; d_call: NA; v_call: TRBV19; cdr3_aa: ASSSSVRGNYNEQF
j_call: TRBJ2-1; d_call: NA; v_call: TRBV19; cdr3_aa: ASSIAPGTHNEQF